Below are 16 T cell receptor beta chains sequenced from a single sample in a study of memory CD8 T cells in hepatitis C reinfection. The repertoire was sequenced with immunoSEQ multiplex PCR; TCRdb's copy has only in-frame clones and lacks some. Among approximately 46,000 clones listed, roughly 87% were seen once. The time point is: late/post reinfection, 12 to 24 weeks after detection. Sorted cells were sequenced directly ex vivo without any in vitro expansion. Specimen: naive CD8+ T cells sorted from blood. These receptors were taken from a man younger than 35 with hepatitis C virus infection.

This clone was recorded a few times. The gene calls are TRBV5-3 and TRBJ1-5; D gene ambiguous. TRBV5-3 is filed as an ORF, its function uncertain. CDR3 length equals 13 residues. Trimming stripped 2 bases from V and 5 bases from J, with 8 bases between. The CDR3 sequence: CARSLVRHQPQHF. CDR3 coding DNA: TGTGCCAGAAGCTTAGTCAGGCATCAGCCCCAGCATTTT.

This chain connects TRBV19 to TRBJ2-1; no clear D. The CDR3 loop spans 14 amino acids. Per germline, CDR1 LNHDA and CDR2 SQIVND (reference sequence). With 3 bases removed from V and 3 bases from J, the gap between germline ends came to 9 bases. The DNA of the CDR3 is TGTGCCAGTAGTATCTCAAACATCTACAATGAGCAGTTCTTC. It specifies CASSISNIYNEQFF.

The chain couples TRBV18 to TRBJ2-1, with 11 positions matching TRBD2. The CDR3 has 15 residues. V shed 4 bases, J shed 3 bases, and the junction held 2 bases outside the gene matches. Germline V gene data show CDR1 as KGHSH and CDR2 as LQKENI. In nucleotides, the CDR3 is TGTGCCAGCTCACTTCTAGCGGGGGGCTACAATGAGCAGTTCTTC. It encodes CASSLLAGGYNEQFF. Looking up the rest from reference TRBV18 and TRBJ2-1 gives the full variable domain: NAGVMQNPRHLVRRRGQEARLRCSPMKGHSHVYWYRQLPEEGLKFMVYLQKENIIDESGMPKERFSAEFPKEGPSILRIQQVVRGDSAAYFCASSLLAGGYNEQFFGPGTRLTVL.

This clone was seen only once. This chain connects TRBV4-1 to TRBJ1-5; D uncertain. Per the germline V gene, CDR1 is MGHRA and CDR2 is YSYEKL. There are 15 residues in the CDR3. V was pared by 3 bases and J by 4 bases, with 13 bases between. In nucleotides, the CDR3 is TGCGCCAGCAGCCAGCTCCAAGCCCCGAATCAGCCCCAGCATTTT. Protein sequence: CASSQLQAPNQPQHF.

The chain is built from TRBV9 and TRBJ1-5; 9 positions agree with TRBD1. The CDR3 consists of 19 residues. V shed 4 bases and J 2 bases; nucleotides not matched to a gene: 16. CDR1 is SGDLS and CDR2 is YYNGEE in the germline V gene. The CDR3 DNA sequence: TGTGCCAGCAGCCCACGATCGGGACAGGGTGAAGAAGGCAATCAGCCCCAGCATTTT. Translation: CASSPRSGQGEEGNQPQHF.

The CDR3 nucleotides read TGTGCCAGCGGACAGAATTCCTACGAGCAGTACTTC. Amino acids: CASGQNSYEQYF. This rearrangement joins TRBV6-1 to TRBJ2-7; D possibly corresponds to TRBD1 (6 bases). CDR3 length: 12 residues. V was clipped by 8 bases and J by 1 base, with 9 bases between them. CDR1 and CDR2 from the germline V gene are MNHNS and SASEGT.

The chain uses TRBV11-2 and TRBJ2-2, with D possibly TRBD1 on 5 matching bases. The germline V gene encodes CDR1 SGHAT and CDR2 FQNNGV. CDR3 length: 14 residues. Deletions cut 3 bases from V and 5 bases from J, with 10 bases between. CDR3 bases: TGTGCCAGCAGCTTTTGGGGCGAGACCGGGGAGCTGTTTTTT. This encodes CASSFWGETGELFF.

The chain uses TRBV28 and TRBJ2-6; possibly TRBD2 for D (6 bases). Trimming took off 5 bases at V and 4 bases at J, with 21 bases between the two ends. The CDR3 is 18 residues long. Looked up from germline, CDR1 is MDHEN and CDR2 is SYDVKM. The CDR3 DNA sequence: TGTGCCAGCAGTGCCCCCTACGGAGGGTCCGTCGGGGCCAACGTCCTGACTTTC. Translating gives CASSAPYGGSVGANVLTF.

This rearrangement joins TRBV5-1 to TRBJ2-5; 12 bases fit TRBD2. Germline trimming cut 1 base from V and 9 bases from J; bases unmatched to any gene: 10. This CDR3 contains 16 residues. Germline CDR1 and CDR2: SGHRS and YFSETQ. For the CDR3, the DNA is TGCGCCAGCAGCTTGCGTTCGCGACTAGCGGGGGATGCCCAGTACTTC. This sequence encodes CASSLRSRLAGDAQYF.

In nucleotides, the CDR3 is TGCAGCGTTCAGGGGGACCGGCTTTCCTACGAGCAGTACTTC. This encodes CSVQGDRLSYEQYF. J is TRBJ2-7 and V is TRBV29-1; 7 positions match TRBD1. Per germline, CDR1 SQVTM and CDR2 ANQGSEA. V trimming: 5 bases; J trimming: 1 base; junction bases outside the gene matches: 8. The CDR3 runs 14 residues.

This CDR3 is CASSGGTSNTDTQYF. The DNA of the CDR3 is TGTGCCAGCAGCGGGGGAACTAGCAACACAGATACGCAGTATTTT. This chain connects TRBV9 to TRBJ2-3; a possible D gene is TRBD2 (6 bases). Per germline, CDR1 SGDLS and CDR2 YYNGEE. CDR3 size: 15 residues. The V and J ends lost 3 bases and 2 bases respectively, with 13 bases between them.

This clone was detected only once. The chain joins TRBV6-1 to TRBJ2-1, with 7 bases lining up with TRBD1. Unmatched junction bases numbered 3, after V lost 6 bases and J lost 4 bases. The CDR3 runs to 13 residues. Germline lookup yields CDR1 MNHNS and CDR2 SASEGT. In DNA, the CDR3 is TGTGCCAGCAGGATACAGGGGTACAATGAGCAGTTCTTC. Translating gives CASRIQGYNEQFF.

The rearrangement joins TRBV5-5 to TRBJ2-7, with 11 bases matching TRBD1. The CDR3 length is 15 residues. Germline V lookup: CDR1 SGHKS, CDR2 YYEKEE (reference sequence). V was pared by 4 bases and J by 2 bases, with 5 bases of the junction left unmatched. The CDR3 nucleotides read TGTGCCAGCAGCACTGGACAGGGGGCCGCCTACGAGCAGTACGTC. The encoded protein is CASSTGQGAAYEQYV.

The J gene is TRBJ2-1, the V gene TRBV29-1; 8 bases are a match to TRBD1. The length of the CDR3 is 15 residues. Germline V gene data show CDR1 as SQVTM and CDR2 as ANQGSEA. V lost 8 bases, J lost 4 bases, and 13 bases stayed unmatched. This chain's CDR3 is CSLRKWDRTYNEQFF. In nucleotides, the CDR3 is TGCAGCCTCCGTAAGTGGGACAGGACATACAATGAGCAGTTCTTC.

V gene TRBV2 combines with J gene TRBJ2-7, with TRBD2 matching 14 bases. Germline CDR1 reads SNHLY; CDR2 reads FYNNEI. The V segment lost 3 bases and the J segment 4 bases; nucleotides outside the gene matches: 5. The CDR3 spans 16 residues. The CDR3 here is CASSDPGTSGSYEQYF. The DNA for the CDR3 is TGTGCCAGCAGTGATCCCGGGACTAGCGGGAGTTACGAGCAGTACTTC.

The chain employs TRBV5-1 and TRBJ1-5; TRBD1 matches at 7 bases. The germline V gene encodes CDR1 SGHRS and CDR2 YFSETQ. Trimming cost V 8 bases and J 7 bases; bases outside gene matches: 9. The CDR3 sequence is 13 residues long. CDR3 nucleotide sequence: TGCGCCAGTAGAGAGGGGGCAGGACAGCCCCAGCATTTT. Its translation: CASREGAGQPQHF.